This record looks at one T cell receptor beta chain sequence and its context. Its antigen is not yet known. There are no base qualities to consult, and no much larger clone falls within one base. The immunoSEQ Assay, a bias-controlled multiplex PCR, was used to amplify TCRbeta CDR3 regions from genomic DNA. The original methods were these. Nucleated cell counts per sample were estimated from amplification of reference gene primers within the assay. To quantify the absolute abundance of each unique TCRbeta CDR3 rearrangement, sequence reads were collapsed and filtered. Productive Simpson clonality was computed per sample as the square root of Simpson's diversity index over productive rearrangements. TCRdb obtained this table from immuneACCESS and retained in-frame rearrangements with V and J assigned. These tables miss some clones; where compared with another copy, unresolved V genes account for less than half of the shortfall, and the remainder is unexplained. That table supplies the V and J calls and clone size; D and trimming were determined from the DNA. The sample table shows more than 200,000 clones, and around 88% are seen once. Jointly, the top ten make up 7% to 10% of the sample.

The germline V gene gives CDR1 as SGHRS and CDR2 as YFSETQ. Trimming takes 4 bases from V and 1 base from J, and the germline ends sit 11 bases apart. From cysteine to phenylalanine, the CDR3 is 15 amino acids long. The kept DNA is CDR3 alone, 45 bases in frame from the first base. Each collaborating institution followed its own protocols to collect whole blood in K2EDTA tubes. For TCRbeta analysis, collaborators shipped samples in one of three forms: frozen whole blood, isolated PBMCs, or DNA extracted from either of those sample types. This specimen belongs to a study of blood T cell repertoires in COVID-19 (dated by TCRdb to 2018 to 2021). Concerning the study at large: The collaborator samples originated in the United States, Italy and Spain and spanned the acute and convalescent phases of COVID-19. The material from the prospective study consisted of cDNA or gDNA derived from T cells, B-cell-depleted T cells, or PBMCs. Subjects who had been exposed to COVID-19, were actively infected with it, or had recovered from it provided the deeply sampled blood TCRbeta repertoires that made up the dataset. A freely available public database, intended as a resource for researchers studying the immune response to SARS-CoV-2, is where the repertoires were released. The samples were drawn from two sources: the first 160 participants of the ongoing ImmuneRACE study, and 1,200 or so subjects contributed by 6 global collaborators. A de-identified subject ID, COVID-19 status, age in years and sex were almost always included in the sample metadata. Where available, HLA class I and class II types were obtained from metadata supplied by the sample provider rather than from assay-based typing.

Points the paper makes about the study in general: The amount of clinical and demographic metadata varied by source and participant and was provided uncurated.

This sequence originates from a woman aged 45-60 years with acute or convalescent COVID-19. This chain is built from TRBV5-1 and TRBJ1-4; TRBD1 is perhaps the D gene, given 6 matching bases. The specimen was peripheral blood. CDR3 loop: CASSAQTGTNEKLFF. The DNA reads as follows: TGCGCCAGCAGCGCTCAGACAGGAACTAATGAAAAACTGTTTTTT.